This TCR beta chain was found in a study of blood T cells in healthy people across ages (dated by TCRdb to about 2015). With respect to the entire study: In model experiments, template switching captured about one uniquely barcoded TCR beta cDNA molecule for every two T cells. The study analyzed two additional independent replicas of 1 million unique cDNA reads from the same blood draw for two donors, one aged 18 to 30 and one aged 80 or older. Using deep sequencing normalized with unique cDNA molecular identifiers, the study measured how TCR beta repertoire diversity changes with age. To avoid experimental bias, donors of different ages were distributed randomly across sequencing lanes. Donors were grouped into four age groups: young (average about 15 years), middle-aged (over 35), aged (over 55) and long-lived (82).

Worth noting for this clonotype: The antigen it recognizes is unknown. Base qualities are missing; no much larger clone stands one base away.

Beyond this particular receptor, the publication reports: Estimates of total diversity based on one million sequenced T cells were regarded as lower bounds and as underestimates. Donor CMV infection status was unknown, potentially confounding age-related changes in expanded clonotypes. Observed TCR beta diversity correlated strongly with the percentage of naive T cells measured by flow cytometry. Bulk unsorted PBMC profiling prevented conclusive comparison of naive and antigen-experienced compartments. As age increased, observed TCR beta diversity per million T cells dropped in a roughly linear way, and a significant reduction was already evident by age about 40. Compared with the aged group, the long-lived group had more naive CD4+ T cells, fewer expanded clones and increased TCR diversity, suggesting age selection.

The donors were roughly 39 Caucasian individuals from Russia, aged 6 to 90 years, who were systemically healthy. Each donor gave ten milliliters of peripheral blood, drawn into EDTA-treated Vacutainer tubes. Ficoll-Paque density-gradient centrifugation was used to isolate PBMCs, with at least 6.5 million obtained per sample. Total RNA was extracted from PBMCs with Trizol reagent, with at least 6 micrograms obtained per sample. For every donor, flow cytometry on a PBMC aliquot measured the percentage of naive CD45RAhigh/CD27high T cells. Measured from the cysteine to the phenylalanine, the CDR3 is 15 residues long. Only CDR3 DNA remains: 45 bases, in frame from the first base. V is cut back by 5 bases and J by 0 bases, with 8 bases in the junction unmatched. The germline V gene (reference sequence) yields DFQATT for CDR1 and SNEGSKA for CDR2. The receptor library was made with 5' RACE. Sequencer: Illumina HiSeq 2500. The second PCR ran for about 6 to 12 cycles and used a J-beta primer mix along with a sample-barcoded 5' primer. Each TCR beta cDNA molecule received a unique molecular identifier from a template-switch 5' adaptor carrying 12 random nucleotides. Each sample yielded at least 3 million CDR3-containing paired-end reads. First-strand cDNA was synthesized from all RNA with the Mint cDNA synthesis kit, primed by a TRBC-specific oligonucleotide. All cDNA was treated with uracil-DNA glycosylase and then went through a first 18-cycle PCR with the universal primers M1SS and BC2_uni_R. The study's processing was this. Normalization of each sample was performed by random selection of 1 million high-quality reads, each carrying a distinct molecular identifier. Reads with shared molecular identifiers were discarded instead of being binned into consensus sequences. MiTCR, with a Q25 quality threshold and the strictest error-elimination algorithm, was used for CDR3 identification, clonotype clustering and error correction. A nonparametric unseen species model with Euler transformation was used to estimate a lower bound on total TCR beta diversity. Using fastp trimming at Q25 and MiXCR clonotype assembly, TCRdb reanalyzed the public sequencing data and kept in-frame beta chains. Rows merge per CDR3 protein into single entries with the most common DNA and genes. None of the V and J calls come from the authors' own analysis; TCRdb made them. The table for this sample lists 1.5 million to 2 million distinct CDR3 sequences; about 35% of them were counted only once. Over 9% of the sample is held by the ten biggest clonotypes.

This sequence uses TRBV20-1 and TRBJ2-3; 7 nucleotides in the junction match TRBD1. The source is a woman aged 25 to 39 in good health. Sequencing input: blood. The CDR3 protein is CSAYSGQLSTDTQYF. The base sequence is TGCAGTGCTTACTCGGGACAGCTAAGCACAGATACGCAGTATTTT.